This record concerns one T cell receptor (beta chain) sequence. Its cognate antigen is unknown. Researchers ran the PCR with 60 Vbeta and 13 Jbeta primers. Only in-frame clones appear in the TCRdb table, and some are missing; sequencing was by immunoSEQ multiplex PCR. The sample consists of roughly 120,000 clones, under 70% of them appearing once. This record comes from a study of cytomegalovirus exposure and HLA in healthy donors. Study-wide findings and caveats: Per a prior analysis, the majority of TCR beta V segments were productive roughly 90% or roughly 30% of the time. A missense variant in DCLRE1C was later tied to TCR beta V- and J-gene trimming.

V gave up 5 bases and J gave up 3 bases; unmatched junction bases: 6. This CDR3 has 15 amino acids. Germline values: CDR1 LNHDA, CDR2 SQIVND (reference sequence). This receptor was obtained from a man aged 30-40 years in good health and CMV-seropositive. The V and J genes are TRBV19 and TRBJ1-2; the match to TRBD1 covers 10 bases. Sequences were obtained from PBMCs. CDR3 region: CASSEPGQGYYGYTF. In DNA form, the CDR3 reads TGTGCCAGTAGTGAGCCGGGACAGGGGTACTATGGCTACACCTTC.